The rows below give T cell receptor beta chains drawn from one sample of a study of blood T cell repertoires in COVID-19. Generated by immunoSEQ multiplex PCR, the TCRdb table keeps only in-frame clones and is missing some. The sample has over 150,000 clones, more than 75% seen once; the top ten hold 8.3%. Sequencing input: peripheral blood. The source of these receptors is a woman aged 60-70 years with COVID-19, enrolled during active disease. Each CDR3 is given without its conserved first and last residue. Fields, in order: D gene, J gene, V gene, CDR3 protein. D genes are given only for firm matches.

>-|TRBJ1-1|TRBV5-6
ASSLWRGEAF
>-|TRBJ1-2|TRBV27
ASSFSRGDGYT
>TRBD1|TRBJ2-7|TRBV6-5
ASTAGTGVGEQY
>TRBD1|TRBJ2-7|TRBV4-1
ASSQTDRGFYEQY
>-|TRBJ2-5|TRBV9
ASSDGRETQY
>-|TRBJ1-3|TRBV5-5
ASTDNLSGNTIY
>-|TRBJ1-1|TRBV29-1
SVVEGGIGEAF
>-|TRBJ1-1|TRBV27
ASSPLRGNTEAF
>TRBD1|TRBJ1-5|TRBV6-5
ASSRQGISNQPQH
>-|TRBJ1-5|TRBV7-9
ASSLSSRGGQPQH
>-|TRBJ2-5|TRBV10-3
AIRGAGQETQY
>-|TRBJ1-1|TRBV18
ASSPNRANTEAF
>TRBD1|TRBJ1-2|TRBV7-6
ASSQRQGGGYT
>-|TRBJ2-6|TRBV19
ASSIRGVSSGANVLT
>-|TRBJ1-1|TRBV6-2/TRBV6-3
ASSSQQGRANYHTEAF
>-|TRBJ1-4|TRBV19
ASSSRGGATNEKLF
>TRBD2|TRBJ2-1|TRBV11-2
ASSLSGVAGLHNEQF
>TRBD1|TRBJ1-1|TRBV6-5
ASSRTGWNTEAF
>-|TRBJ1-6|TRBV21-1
ASSKMRGVGTGRKVMSSPLH
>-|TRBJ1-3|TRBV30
AWTRENTIY